A single TCR beta chain is shown here with its context. What it recognizes is unknown. The data originate from a study of T cell repertoires in cytomegalovirus infection. Study-wide context: Both a matching HLA type and CMV infection were indicated by public TCR beta signatures.

TCRdb reanalysed the reads using MiXCR and keeps one entry per CDR3 protein. The data show about 770,000 distinct CDR3 sequences, almost 30% seen once. This CDR3 has 12 residues. The V end lost 6 bases, the J end lost 7 bases, and 9 bases lay between the germline ends. Germline V lookup: CDR1 LGHNT, CDR2 FRNRAP. Whole-study results and caveats: Clonotype analysis showed dominance of the ex vivo response by HLA-C-restricted CMV-specific TCR beta clonotypes. Carriage of CMV together with the relevant HLA was identifiable through cumulative public TCR beta family frequency.

The genes are TRBV12-5 and TRBJ2-2, with D tentatively TRBD1 (7 bases). Specimen: cultured CD8+ T cells from PBMCs, collected from culture after CMV antigen stimulation. The clonotype was recovered from a human donor in good health (CMV status not recorded). Some clones in this sample may be carry-over from other donors' samples. CDR3 sequence (DNA): TGTGCTAGTGGCCAGGGGGGCGGGGAGCTGTTTTTT. Encoded protein: CASGQGGGELFF. Drawing the rest from reference TRBV12-5 and TRBJ2-2, the complete variable domain is DARVTQTPRHKVTEMGQEVTMRCQPILGHNTVFWYRQTMMQGLELLAYFRNRAPLDDSGMPKDRFSAEMPDATLATLKIQPSEPRDSAVYFCASGQGGGELFFGEGSRLTVL.